The 30 T cell receptor beta chains below were found in one sample sequenced in a study of OX40 agonist ivuxolimab in advanced cancers. Using immunoSEQ multiplex PCR, the repertoire was profiled, and TCRdb retains in-frame clones only, with some absent. The table has 45,000 to 70,000 clones, around 89% seen once; the top ten hold approximately 1.4%. Specimen: CD4+ or CD8+ T cells sorted from blood, collected in a trial of the OX40 agonist ivuxolimab. These receptors came from an adult with an advanced solid tumor such as melanoma, head and neck, liver or kidney cancer.

The V gene is TRBV6-5, the J gene TRBJ1-1, with 7 bases that match TRBD1. V dropped 6 bases and J dropped 4; count of bases not matched to a gene: 8. This CDR3 is built from 14 residues. Germline V gene sequence: CDR1 MNHEY, CDR2 SVGAGI. The CDR3 DNA reads TGTGCCAGCAGCCCGACAGGGAAGGGCACTGAAGCTTTCTTT. Translated: CASSPTGKGTEAFF.

J is TRBJ2-2 and V is TRBV7-6, with D unclear. Germline values: CDR1 SGHVS, CDR2 FNYEAQ. V lost 1 base, J lost 4 bases, and 16 bases lay in between. The CDR3 runs to 17 residues. The CDR3 sequence is CASSLESGELATGELFF. CDR3 sequence (DNA): TGTGCCAGCAGCTTAGAGTCTGGGGAACTGGCCACCGGGGAGCTGTTTTTT.

The chain links TRBV29-1 to TRBJ2-7; no firm D call. Looked up from germline, CDR1 is SQVTM and CDR2 is ANQGSEA. The CDR3 runs 12 residues. V was shortened by 3 bases and J by 2 bases, with 8 bases between the two germline ends. CDR3 DNA: TGCAGCGTTGATGACGGCGCCTACGAGCAGTACTTC. Protein sequence: CSVDDGAYEQYF.

This clone was recorded a few times. The rearrangement links TRBV5-4 to TRBJ1-2; no clear D gene. V was shortened by 0 bases and J by 1 base, with 7 bases between the two germline ends. The CDR3 spans 14 residues. In germline, CDR1 is SGHNT, CDR2 YYREEE (reference sequence). CDR3 sequence: CASSLDQNNYGYTF. CDR3 nucleotide sequence: TGTGCCAGCAGCTTGGACCAGAATAACTATGGCTACACCTTC.

In DNA form, the CDR3 reads TGTGCCAGCAGCGCCAAGGACGGAGCCACCATATATTTT. Translating gives CASSAKDGATIYF. The chain uses TRBV7-3 and TRBJ1-3; D is unresolved. Trimming took off 5 bases at V and 9 bases at J, with 14 bases between the two ends. CDR1 is SGHTA, CDR2 FQGTGA, per germline. The CDR3 is made up of 13 amino acids. The complete variable domain, with remaining parts taken from reference TRBV7-3 and TRBJ1-3, reads GAGVSQTPSNKVTEKGKYVELRCDPISGHTALYWYRQSLGQGPEFLIYFQGTGAADDSGLPNDRFFAVRPEGSVSTLKIQRTERGDSAVYLCASSAKDGATIYFGEGSWLTVV.

This chain joins TRBV6-6 and TRBJ2-2; possible D gene TRBD2, 5 bases. The germline V gene encodes CDR1 MNHNY and CDR2 SVGAGI (reference sequence). V lost 0 bases, J lost 6 bases, and 11 bases lay in between. This CDR3 is 15 amino acids long. This chain's CDR3 is CASSYSRVGSGELFF. The DNA for the CDR3 is TGTGCCAGCAGTTACTCGAGGGTAGGATCCGGGGAGCTGTTTTTT.

The V call is TRBV11-3, the J call TRBJ2-2, with 8 bases fitting TRBD1. Looked up from germline, CDR1 is SGHNT and CDR2 is YENEEA. V was pared by 1 base and J by 6 bases, with 7 bases of the junction left unmatched. This CDR3 has 16 residues. DNA of the CDR3: TGTGCCAGCAGCTTAGGAGGGCAGGGGGCCGCCGGGGAGCTGTTTTTT. It yields the protein CASSLGGQGAAGELFF.

This clone was detected only once. V usage is TRBV9 and J usage is TRBJ2-3; D remains ambiguous. The germline V gene encodes CDR1 SGDLS and CDR2 YYNGEE. V was cut by 0 bases and J by 2 bases, with 16 bases left in between. The CDR3 runs to 17 residues. The CDR3 nucleotides are TGTGCCAGCAGCGTAGGCGCAGGACGCGAGTCCACAGATACGCAGTATTTT. As protein: CASSVGAGRESTDTQYF. The entire variable domain, with the rest obtained from reference TRBV9 and TRBJ2-3, is as follows: DSGVTQTPKHLITATGQRVTLRCSPRSGDLSVYWYQQSLDQGLQFLIQYYNGEERAKGNILERFSAQQFPDLHSELNLSSLELGDSALYFCASSVGAGRESTDTQYFGPGTRLTVL.

The J gene is TRBJ1-5, the V gene TRBV28; D might be TRBD1 (6 bases). This CDR3 has 16 amino acids. Germline V CDR1 and CDR2: MDHEN, SYDVKM. Trimming took 8 bases from V and 1 from J, leaving 18 bases between them. CDR3 in DNA: TGTGCCAGCCGCTTGGGGTCACAGGGAAGCAATCAGCCCCAGCATTTT. Translating it yields CASRLGSQGSNQPQHF.

The rearrangement uses TRBV28 and TRBJ1-2; 7 bases line up with TRBD1. Trimming took 5 bases from V and 8 from J; bases not matched to a gene: 8. The CDR3 runs 13 residues. The germline CDR1 and CDR2 sequences are MDHEN and SYDVKM. CDR3 sequence: CASSLQTGKGYTF. In DNA, the CDR3 is TGTGCCAGCAGTCTCCAGACAGGGAAGGGCTACACCTTC.

This clone came up once. This chain links TRBV30 with TRBJ2-7; 7 bases fit TRBD2. The germline V gene has CDR1 GTSNPN and CDR2 SVGIG (reference sequence). The V gene end was trimmed by 3 bases and the J gene end by 11 bases; junction bases not matched to a gene: 10. The CDR3 loop spans 12 amino acids. CDR3 sequence: CAWSEPGGVKYF. CDR3 nucleotides: TGTGCCTGGAGCGAACCGGGGGGAGTTAAGTACTTC.

The chain couples TRBV29-1 to TRBJ2-7; tentatively, D is TRBD2 (5 bases). Germline lookup yields CDR1 SQVTM and CDR2 ANQGSEA. There are 14 residues in the CDR3. Trimming stripped 4 bases from V and 0 bases from J, with 13 bases between. CDR3 sequence reads: CSVGGSTSSYEQYF. CDR3 nucleotides: TGCAGCGTTGGCGGGTCGACCAGCTCCTACGAGCAGTACTTC.

The chain employs TRBV2 and TRBJ1-5; D remains unclear. This CDR3 spans 15 amino acids. V was trimmed by 5 bases and J by 3 bases, leaving 14 bases between them. The V gene's germline CDR1 is SNHLY and CDR2 FYNNEI. Here the CDR3 DNA reads TGTGCCAGCAGTCGAAACAGCGAGATCAATCAGCCCCAGCATTTT. This translates into CASSRNSEINQPQHF.

This clone was seen a single time. CDR3 sequence reads: CAISEGSNQPQHF. The CDR3 nucleotides read TGTGCCATCAGTGAGGGGAGCAATCAGCCCCAGCATTTT. The chain employs TRBV10-3 and TRBJ1-5; D is undetermined. Germline assignment: CDR1 ENHRY and CDR2 SYGVKD. V shed 2 bases and J shed 1 base, with 3 bases lying between them. The CDR3 is 13 amino acids.

The V call is TRBV6-5, the J call TRBJ2-7, with D possibly matching TRBD2 (6 bases). Per the germline V gene, CDR1 is MNHEY and CDR2 is SVGAGI. This CDR3 region has 14 residues. Between the trimmed V and J ends, which lost 4 bases and 2 bases, there was a span of 12 bases. The CDR3 reads CASSSPGSPYEQYF. CDR3 DNA: TGTGCCAGCAGTTCCCCCGGGAGCCCCTACGAGCAGTACTTC.

This clone was recorded only once. The chain joins TRBV2 to TRBJ1-4; 9 positions agree with TRBD1. The CDR3 has 14 amino acids. CDR1 and CDR2 (germline): SNHLY, FYNNEI. V was clipped by 8 bases and J by 7 bases; unmatched bases: 8. CDR3 sequence: CASFEGQGLEKLFF. CDR3 bases: TGTGCCAGCTTTGAGGGACAGGGTCTTGAAAAACTGTTTTTT.

V gene TRBV10-3 combines with J gene TRBJ2-5, with D unresolved. The V gene lost 4 bases and the J gene lost 0 bases, with 12 bases spanning the gap. This CDR3 is 15 amino acids long. CDR1 ENHRY and CDR2 SYGVKD come from the germline V gene. As DNA, the CDR3 is TGTGCCATCAGTGGGGCCGACTCATACCAAGAGACCCAGTACTTC. The encoded protein is CAISGADSYQETQYF.

The CDR3 sequence: CALRSGGTGELFF. CDR3 nucleotides: TGTGCCTTACGCTCAGGGGGAACCGGGGAGCTGTTTTTT. The chain combines TRBV30 with TRBJ2-2; 7 nucleotides align to TRBD1. The CDR3 has 13 amino acids. Losses at the gene ends were 7 bases for V and 5 bases for J; bases not matched to a gene: 7. Germline CDR1 reads GTSNPN; CDR2 reads SVGIG (reference sequence).

This clone has just one count. The V and J genes are TRBV19 and TRBJ2-1; maybe TRBD2 (6 bases). The CDR3 has 14 amino acids. Germline CDR1 reads LNHDA; CDR2 reads SQIVND (reference sequence). Trimming stripped 4 bases from V and 6 bases from J, with 13 bases between. CDR3 nucleotides: TGTGCCAGTAGTAGGGGGGAGCTAAGCAATGAGCAGTTCTTC. It yields the protein CASSRGELSNEQFF.

The chain carries TRBV18 and TRBJ2-1, with 8 bases lining up with TRBD1. CDR1 is KGHSH, CDR2 LQKENI, per germline. V gave up 6 bases and J gave up 3 bases; unmatched junction bases: 4. This CDR3 has 14 amino acids. CDR3 DNA sequence: TGTGCCAGCTCCCCCGGGACAGGCTACAATGAGCAGTTCTTC. The encoded protein is CASSPGTGYNEQFF.

CDR3 nucleotides: TGTGCCAGCAGCCTCGGACAGGGAGCGACACCCCTCCACTTT. Protein sequence: CASSLGQGATPLHF. The chain recombines TRBV7-6 with TRBJ1-6, with 8 bases matching TRBD1. This CDR3 has 14 residues. Germline V CDR1 and CDR2: SGHVS, FNYEAQ. J was trimmed by 11 bases and V by 5 bases; bases with no gene match: 8.

The chain has TRBV30 and TRBJ2-1; D might be TRBD2 (7 bases). The CDR3 consists of 16 residues. CDR1 is GTSNPN, CDR2 SVGIG, per germline (reference sequence). V was clipped by 3 bases and J by 5 bases, with 20 bases between them. CDR3 amino acids: CAWSQRWGGPHNEQFF. The DNA for the CDR3 is TGTGCCTGGAGCCAGCGGTGGGGGGGGCCCCACAATGAGCAGTTCTTC.

The chain is built from TRBV15 and TRBJ1-3, with D possibly being TRBD1 (5 bases). The CDR3 spans 15 residues. Trimming pared 5 bases from V and 0 bases from J, leaving 11 bases between. The germline gives CDR1 LNHNV, CDR2 YYDKDF (reference sequence). CDR3 loop: CATSPDSSSGNTIYF. The CDR3 region has the DNA TGTGCCACCAGCCCCGACAGTAGCTCTGGAAACACCATATATTTT.

This chain joins TRBV19 and TRBJ2-7, with D possibly being TRBD1 (5 bases). This CDR3 spans 11 amino acids. Germline-derived CDR1 and CDR2 are LNHDA and SQIVND (reference sequence). The V and J ends lost 9 bases and 3 bases respectively, with 9 bases between them. CDR3 DNA: TGTGCCAGCAGGGCCGGCTACGAGCAGTACTTC. As protein: CASRAGYEQYF. The whole variable domain, remainder taken from reference TRBV19 and TRBJ2-7, is DGGITQSPKYLFRKEGQNVTLSCEQNLNHDAMYWYRQDPGQGLRLIYYSQIVNDFQKGDIAEGYSVSREKKESFPLTVTSAQKNPTAFYLCASRAGYEQYFGPGTRLTVT.

This chain uses TRBV7-8 with TRBJ2-7; unclear D gene. Trimming removed 1 base at V and 0 bases at J, with 7 bases between. The CDR3 length is 14 residues. Germline CDR1 and CDR2: SGHVS and FQNEAQ. The CDR3 DNA is TGTGCCAGCAGCTTAGGAAGTTTCTCCTACGAGCAGTACTTC. This codes for CASSLGSFSYEQYF.

The V gene is TRBV23-1, the J gene TRBJ1-5, with no clear D. Being an ORF, TRBV23-1 has a function that is uncertain. The CDR3 consists of 18 residues. V shed 2 bases and J shed 0 bases, with 17 bases lying between them. The CDR3 loop is CASSQTLRARYSNQPQHF. In DNA, the CDR3 is TGCGCCAGCAGTCAAACCCTAAGGGCACGCTATAGCAATCAGCCCCAGCATTTT.

The J gene is TRBJ2-5, the V gene TRBV4-1; unclear D gene. Trimming left V 1 base short and J 5 bases short, with 8 bases between. The CDR3 has 13 amino acids. Germline V gene data show CDR1 as MGHRA and CDR2 as YSYEKL. In nucleotides, the CDR3 is TGCGCCAGCAGCCAAGTTGGTCCTGAGACCCAGTACTTC. It yields the protein CASSQVGPETQYF.

The chain is built from TRBV9 and TRBJ1-4; TRBD1 aligns across 9 bases. The germline V gene encodes CDR1 SGDLS and CDR2 YYNGEE. V was pared by 2 bases and J by 8 bases, with 4 bases of the junction left unmatched. The CDR3 is 14 amino acids. As DNA, the CDR3 is TGTGCCAGCAGCGTCACAGGGGGCGGGGAAAAACTGTTTTTT. Its translation: CASSVTGGGEKLFF.

V usage is TRBV13 and J usage is TRBJ2-3; 8 nucleotides line up with TRBD2. Unmatched junction bases numbered 6, after V lost 3 bases and J lost 4 bases. This CDR3 is built from 15 residues. Germline V CDR1 and CDR2: PRHDT, FYEKMQ (reference sequence). CDR3 coding DNA: TGTGCCAGCAGCTTCGGTGCGGGAGGCTCAGATACGCAGTATTTT. Translated: CASSFGAGGSDTQYF.

This clone was counted a single time. This sequence joins TRBV6-1 and TRBJ2-7; D unresolved. Trimming cost V 6 bases and J 3 bases, with 6 bases left between them. Germline-derived CDR1 and CDR2 are MNHNS and SASEGT. The CDR3 loop spans 11 amino acids. The CDR3 sequence is CASRASYEQYF. In DNA form, the CDR3 reads TGTGCCAGCAGGGCTAGCTACGAGCAGTACTTC.